This T cell receptor beta chain derives from a study of OX40 agonist ivuxolimab in advanced cancers. At the level of the whole study: The costimulatory receptor OX40 (CD134) was targeted by ivuxolimab, a fully human IgG2 agonistic monoclonal antibody. Intravenous ivuxolimab was administered to patients every 2 weeks at six dose levels: 0.01, 0.1, 0.3, 1.5, 3 and 10 mg/kg. Of the 50 or so patients in dose escalation, 19 had hepatocellular carcinoma, roughly 15 had melanoma, 9 had renal cell carcinoma and 9 had head and neck cancer. The dose-escalation cohort was roughly 80% male with a mean age of roughly 62 years, ranging from about 23 to 85. Patients were allowed to have had prior anti-PD-1, anti-PD-L1 or anti-CTLA-4 therapy, and 40% of the dose-escalation patients had previously received checkpoint inhibitors. Partial responses occurred in three dose-escalation patients, of whom one had hepatocellular carcinoma and two had cutaneous melanoma. The purpose of peripheral TCRbeta sequencing was to test whether ivuxolimab changed TCR sequence diversity and led to clonal T-cell expansion. The paper describes the monotherapy dose-escalation part (N of about 57 patients) of the phase I trial of ivuxolimab.

Genomic DNA was isolated from the sorted cells so that the TCRbeta CDR3 region could be sequenced. TCRbeta CDR3 regions were sequenced using the immunoSEQ Assay. Drawn from immuneACCESS, this table holds only the in-frame rearrangements with V and J called that TCRdb kept. Clones are partly lost; checked studies trace under half to an unresolved V gene and leave the rest unexplained. Present in this sample are tens of thousands of clones, approximately 80% of which were seen just once. Of the sample, 5.5% is held by the ten largest clones. Overall study results and their limits: At doses of 0.1 to 3.0 mg/kg, clonal expansion of both CD4+ and CD8+ T cells in blood was seen between baseline and week 6. In the 0.1-3.0 mg/kg groups, partial responders were among the patients with the lowest normalized peripheral clonal expansion, particularly in CD8+ T cells. After ivuxolimab, more expanded clones were found on average in CD8+ T cells than in CD4+ T cells. The antigen specificity of the clonally expanded peripheral T cells was not determined. Low levels of normalized T-cell clonal expansion were also seen in some patients who did not respond.

On this clone: Its recognized antigen is unknown. An end of the junction differs from the germline gene, which may be a read error.

The CDR3 spans 16 residues, from the cysteine through the phenylalanine. CDR3 DNA only is kept here, 48 bases in frame from base 1. The germline V gene gives CDR1 as SGDLS and CDR2 as YYNGEE. The trial excluded patients who had a history of autoimmune disease or were on systemic immunosuppression. In every dose cohort, peripheral blood was drawn for TCR sequencing at baseline, cycle 4 day 1, and cycle 7 day 1. Samples were obtained from an open-label, multicenter, first-in-human phase I dose-escalation trial of ivuxolimab. Adults with locally advanced or metastatic melanoma, renal cell, hepatocellular, or head and neck squamous cell carcinoma were enrolled in the trial. Before TCR sequencing, CD4+ T cells and CD8+ T cells from peripheral blood were sorted into separate populations.

The sequence joins TRBV9 to TRBJ2-3, with TRBD2 matching 12 junction bases. The source of this sequence is an adult with an advanced solid tumor such as melanoma, head and neck, liver or kidney cancer. Sample: CD4+ or CD8+ T cells sorted from blood, taken in a trial of the OX40 agonist ivuxolimab. Here is the DNA: TGTGCCAGCGGCGTTCTAGCGGGAGGGCCCACAGATACGCAGTATTTT. Its translation reads: CASGVLAGGPTDTQYF.